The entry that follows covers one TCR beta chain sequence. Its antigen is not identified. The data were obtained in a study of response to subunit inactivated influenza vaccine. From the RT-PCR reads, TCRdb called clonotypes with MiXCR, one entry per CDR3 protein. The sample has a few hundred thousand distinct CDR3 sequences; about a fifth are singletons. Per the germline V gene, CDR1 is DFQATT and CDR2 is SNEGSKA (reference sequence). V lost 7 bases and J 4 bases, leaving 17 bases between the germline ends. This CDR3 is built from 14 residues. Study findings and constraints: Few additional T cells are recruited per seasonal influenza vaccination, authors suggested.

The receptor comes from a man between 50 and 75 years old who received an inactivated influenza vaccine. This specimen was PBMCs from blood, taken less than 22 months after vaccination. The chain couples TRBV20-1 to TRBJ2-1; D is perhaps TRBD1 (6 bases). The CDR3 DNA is TGCAGTGTTAAAAAGGCAGGGGTTTACAATGAGCAGTTCTTC. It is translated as CSVKKAGVYNEQFF.